A single T cell receptor beta chain is shown here with its context. The data derive from a study of blood T cell repertoires in COVID-19. Turning to the study itself: T cells, B-cell-depleted T cells, or PBMCs provided the cDNA or gDNA that served as material.

Sequencing was performed with immunoSEQ multiplex PCR; in TCRdb, only in-frame clones are kept and a portion is missing. The sample records some 70,000 clones, about 84% being singletons. This TCR was recovered from a man aged 45 to 65 with COVID-19, enrolled during active disease. The sequenced material came from peripheral blood.

DNA for the CDR3: TGTGCCAGCTCGCGGACTAGCGGGAGACAAGAGACCCAGTACTTC. This gives the protein CASSRTSGRQETQYF. The V gene is TRBV18, the J gene TRBJ2-5, with 13 bases fitting TRBD2. Germline CDR1 KGHSH, CDR2 LQKENI. Trimming cost V 6 bases and J 2 bases; bases outside gene matches: 3. The CDR3 is made up of 15 amino acids. The full variable domain, its missing parts supplied by reference TRBV18 and TRBJ2-5, is NAGVMQNPRHLVRRRGQEARLRCSPMKGHSHVYWYRQLPEEGLKFMVYLQKENIIDESGMPKERFSAEFPKEGPSILRIQQVVRGDSAAYFCASSRTSGRQETQYFGPGTRLLVL.